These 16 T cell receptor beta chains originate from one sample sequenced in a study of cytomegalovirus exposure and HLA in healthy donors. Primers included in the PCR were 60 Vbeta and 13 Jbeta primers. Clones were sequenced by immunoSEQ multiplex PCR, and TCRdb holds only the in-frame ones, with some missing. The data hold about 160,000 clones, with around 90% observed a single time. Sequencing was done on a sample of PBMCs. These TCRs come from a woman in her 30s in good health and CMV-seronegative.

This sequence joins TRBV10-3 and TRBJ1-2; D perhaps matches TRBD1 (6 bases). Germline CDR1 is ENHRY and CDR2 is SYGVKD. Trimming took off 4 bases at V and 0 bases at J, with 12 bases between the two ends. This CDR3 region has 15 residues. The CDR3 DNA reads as TGTGCCATCAGTGCAGCGACAGGTTCTAACTATGGCTACACCTTC. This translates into CAISAATGSNYGYTF.

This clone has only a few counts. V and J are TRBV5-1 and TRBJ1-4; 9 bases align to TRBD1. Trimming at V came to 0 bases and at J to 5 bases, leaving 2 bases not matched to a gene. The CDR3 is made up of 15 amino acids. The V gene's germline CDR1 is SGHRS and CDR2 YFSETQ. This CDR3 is CASSLGDRENEKLFF. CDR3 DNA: TGCGCCAGCAGCTTGGGGGACAGGGAGAATGAAAAACTGTTTTTT.

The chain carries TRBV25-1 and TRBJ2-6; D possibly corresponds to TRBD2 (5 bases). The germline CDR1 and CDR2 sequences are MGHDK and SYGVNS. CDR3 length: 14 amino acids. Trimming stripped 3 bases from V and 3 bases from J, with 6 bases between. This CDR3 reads CASSEGVGANVLTF. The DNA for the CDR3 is TGTGCCAGCAGTGAGGGAGTTGGGGCCAACGTCCTGACTTTC.

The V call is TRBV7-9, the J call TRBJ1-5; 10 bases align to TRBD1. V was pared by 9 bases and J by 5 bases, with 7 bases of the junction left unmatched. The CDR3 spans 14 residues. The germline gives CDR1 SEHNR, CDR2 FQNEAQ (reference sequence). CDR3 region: CASHGQGVDQPQHF. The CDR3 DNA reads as TGTGCCAGTCACGGACAGGGGGTCGATCAGCCCCAGCATTTT.

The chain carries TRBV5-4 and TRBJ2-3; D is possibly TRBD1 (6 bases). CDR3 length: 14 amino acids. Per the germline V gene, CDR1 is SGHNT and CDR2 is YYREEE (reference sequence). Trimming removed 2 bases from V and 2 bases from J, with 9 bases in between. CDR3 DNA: TGTGCCAGCAGCTTCCGGGACAACACAGATACGCAGTATTTT. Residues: CASSFRDNTDTQYF.

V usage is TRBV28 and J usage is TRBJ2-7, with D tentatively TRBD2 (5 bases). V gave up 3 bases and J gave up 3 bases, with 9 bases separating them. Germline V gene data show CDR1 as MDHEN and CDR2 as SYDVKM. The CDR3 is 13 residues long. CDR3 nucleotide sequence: TGTGCCAGCAGTTTGGGAGTAATCTACGAGCAGTACTTC. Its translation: CASSLGVIYEQYF.

The CDR3: CASSLDRSSGNTIYF. The CDR3 DNA sequence: TGTGCCAGCAGCTTAGACAGGAGCTCTGGAAACACCATATATTTT. The chain joins TRBV7-6 to TRBJ1-3; tentative D call: TRBD1 (5 bases). There are 15 residues in the CDR3. Germline V lookup: CDR1 SGHVS, CDR2 FNYEAQ. The germline V and J ends were trimmed by 1 base and 0 bases, with 7 bases remaining between them.

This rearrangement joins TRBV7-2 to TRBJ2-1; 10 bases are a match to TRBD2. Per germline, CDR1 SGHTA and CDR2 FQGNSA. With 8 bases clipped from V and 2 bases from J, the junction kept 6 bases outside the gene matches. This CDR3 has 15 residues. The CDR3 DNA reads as TGTGCCAGCGGGCGAGGACTAGCGGCCTACAATGAGCAGTTCTTC. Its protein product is CASGRGLAAYNEQFF.

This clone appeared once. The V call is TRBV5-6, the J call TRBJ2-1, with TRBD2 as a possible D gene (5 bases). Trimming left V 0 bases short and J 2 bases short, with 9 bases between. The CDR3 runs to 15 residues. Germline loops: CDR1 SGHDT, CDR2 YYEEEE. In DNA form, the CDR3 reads TGTGCCAGCAGCTTGGAGAGGGATCCCTACAATGAGCAGTTCTTC. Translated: CASSLERDPYNEQFF. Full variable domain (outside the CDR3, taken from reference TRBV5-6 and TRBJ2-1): DAGVTQSPTHLIKTRGQQVTLRCSPKSGHDTVSWYQQALGQGPQFIFQYYEEEERQRGNFPDRFSGHQFPNYSSELNVNALLLGDSALYLCASSLERDPYNEQFFGPGTRLTVL.

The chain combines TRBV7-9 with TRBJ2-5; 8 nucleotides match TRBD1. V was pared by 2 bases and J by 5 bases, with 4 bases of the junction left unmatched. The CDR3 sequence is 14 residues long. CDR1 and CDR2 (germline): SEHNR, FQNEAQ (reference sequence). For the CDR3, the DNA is TGTGCCAGCAGCTTATTGCAGGGGGCGGAGACCCAGTACTTC. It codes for CASSLLQGAETQYF.

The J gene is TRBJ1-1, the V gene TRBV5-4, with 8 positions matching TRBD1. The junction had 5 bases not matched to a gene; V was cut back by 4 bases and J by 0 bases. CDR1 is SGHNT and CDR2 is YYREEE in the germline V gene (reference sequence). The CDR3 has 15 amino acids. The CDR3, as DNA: TGTGCCAGCAGCCCACAGGGGGGGATGAACACTGAAGCTTTCTTT. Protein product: CASSPQGGMNTEAFF.

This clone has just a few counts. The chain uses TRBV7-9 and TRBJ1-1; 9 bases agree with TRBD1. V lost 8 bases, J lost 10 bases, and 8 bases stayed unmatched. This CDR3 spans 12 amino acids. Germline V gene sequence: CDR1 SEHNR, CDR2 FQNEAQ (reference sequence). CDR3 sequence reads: CASGGTGPGAFF. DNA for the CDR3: TGTGCCAGCGGGGGGACAGGGCCTGGAGCTTTCTTT.

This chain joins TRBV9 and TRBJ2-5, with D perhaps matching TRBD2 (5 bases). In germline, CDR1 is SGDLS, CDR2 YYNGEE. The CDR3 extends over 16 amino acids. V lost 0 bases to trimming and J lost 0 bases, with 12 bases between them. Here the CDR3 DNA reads TGTGCCAGCAGCGTAGAAGGAGGCGGCAACCAAGAGACCCAGTACTTC. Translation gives CASSVEGGGNQETQYF.

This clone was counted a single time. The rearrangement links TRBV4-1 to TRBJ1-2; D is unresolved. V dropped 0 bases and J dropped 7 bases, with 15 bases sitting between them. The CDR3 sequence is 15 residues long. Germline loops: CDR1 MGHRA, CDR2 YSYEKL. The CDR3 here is CASSQDPASAGGYTF. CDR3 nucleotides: TGCGCCAGCAGCCAAGATCCAGCGTCAGCGGGTGGCTACACCTTC.

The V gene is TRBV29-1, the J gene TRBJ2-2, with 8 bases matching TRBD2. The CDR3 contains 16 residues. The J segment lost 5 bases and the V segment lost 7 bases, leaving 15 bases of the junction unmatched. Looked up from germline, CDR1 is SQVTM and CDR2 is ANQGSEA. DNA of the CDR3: TGCAGCGCCGCCGGGGGGGTGGCAGGGAATACCGGGGAGCTGTTTTTT. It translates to CSAAGGVAGNTGELFF.

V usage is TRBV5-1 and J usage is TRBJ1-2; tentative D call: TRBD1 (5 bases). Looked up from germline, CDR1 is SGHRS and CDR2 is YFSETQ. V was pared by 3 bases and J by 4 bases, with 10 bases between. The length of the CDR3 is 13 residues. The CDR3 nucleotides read TGCGCCAGCAGCTCCTCGGACACCTATGGCTACACCTTC. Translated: CASSSSDTYGYTF.